Listed here is a single T cell receptor (beta chain). Profiled with immunoSEQ multiplex PCR; TCRdb holds only in-frame clones, not every one. Of 120,000 or so clones in the sample, 70% to 90% were seen once. This specimen belongs to a study of T cell responses to AZD1222 COVID-19 vaccine. Trimming removed 0 bases at V and 2 bases at J, with 13 bases between. Germline CDR1 is MNHEY and CDR2 is SVGAGI. The CDR3 has 16 residues. The sample was peripheral blood, taken on day 0 of AZD1222 vaccination. This sequence joins TRBV6-5 and TRBJ1-1; no clear D gene. The TCR was taken from an adult in good health. The DNA for the CDR3 is TGTGCCAGCAGTTACTCGATCTTAGGTCACAACACTGAAGCTTTCTTT. Translation gives CASSYSILGHNTEAFF.